This T cell receptor (beta chain) was retrieved from a study of cytomegalovirus exposure and HLA in healthy donors. Study-level information: Later, an analysis reported that the 130 or so validation repertoires had used the same platform as the roughly 720 first-cohort repertoires.

Whole-study findings and limits: Confirmation in vitro established that three CMV-associated chains were specific for CMV antigens.

Regarding this clone: Its antigen is undetermined.

Sequencing used immunoSEQ multiplex PCR; TCRdb keeps in-frame clones, though not all of them. The data hold over 110,000 clones, with around nine tenths observed a single time. The CDR3 runs 15 residues. V lost 6 bases and J lost 1, with 15 bases in between. Germline CDR1 and CDR2: LNHDA and SQIVND (reference sequence). The sequence was collected from a man between 18 and 29 years old in good health and CMV-seropositive. This chain uses TRBV19 with TRBJ1-2; the D gene is possibly TRBD1 (6 bases). Sample: PBMCs. The CDR3 region has the DNA TGTGCCAGTAGCAACTACAGGGCTTTTAACTATGGCTACACCTTC. It encodes CASSNYRAFNYGYTF.